Below, 13 T cell receptor beta chains from the same sample are listed, as sequenced in a study of blood T cell repertoires in COVID-19. Sequencing used immunoSEQ multiplex PCR; TCRdb keeps in-frame clones, though not all of them. The sample lists hundreds of thousands of clones; about 90% were seen once. The sequenced sample consisted of peripheral blood. The receptors come from a man younger than 35 with COVID-19, enrolled during active disease.

This chain connects TRBV3-1 (or the pseudogene TRBV3-2) to TRBJ2-2, with a tentative D call TRBD2 (6 bases). This CDR3 has 14 residues. The germline gives CDR1 LGHDT, CDR2 YNNKEL (reference sequence). The V end was cut by 0 bases, the J end by 9 bases, with 11 bases between. CDR3 nucleotides: TGTGCCAGCAGCCAAGATACTAGCACTAGGGAGCTGTTTTTT. As protein: CASSQDTSTRELFF.

The chain employs TRBV29-1 and TRBJ2-7; tentatively, D is TRBD1 (6 bases). The CDR3 spans 14 residues. The germline gives CDR1 SQVTM, CDR2 ANQGSEA. The V end was cut by 1 base, the J end by 2 bases, with 12 bases between. The CDR3 loop is CSVEALDRPYEQYF. DNA of the CDR3: TGCAGCGTTGAAGCCCTGGACAGACCCTACGAGCAGTACTTC.

The chain joins TRBV12-3 or TRBV12-4 to TRBJ2-5; no definite D call. CDR3 length equals 12 residues. V was clipped by 6 bases and J by 5 bases, with 10 bases between them. The DNA of the CDR3 is TGTGCCAGCAGCCAGTACGGGGAGACCCAGTACTTC. It is translated as CASSQYGETQYF.

The genes are TRBV19 and TRBJ1-1, with TRBD1 matching 9 bases. The CDR3 totals 15 residues. Germline CDR1 and CDR2: LNHDA and SQIVND (reference sequence). J lost 1 base, V lost 3 bases, and 3 bases had no gene match. The CDR3 spells CASSITGGGNTEAFF. CDR3 nucleotides: TGTGCCAGTAGTATCACAGGGGGCGGGAACACTGAAGCTTTCTTT.

The chain joins TRBV11-2 to TRBJ2-7; D ambiguous. Trimming removed 4 bases at V and 6 bases at J, with 10 bases between. Germline values: CDR1 SGHAT, CDR2 FQNNGV. The CDR3 covers 12 residues. The CDR3 DNA sequence: TGTGCCAGCAGCTCCGTCCCCGGCGAGCAGTACTTC. It encodes CASSSVPGEQYF.

This clone appeared once. V gene TRBV10-3 combines with J gene TRBJ2-7; tentatively, D is TRBD2 (6 bases). The V end was cut by 10 bases, the J end by 9 bases, with 28 bases between. The CDR3 spans 15 residues. Germline V gives CDR1 ENHRY, CDR2 SYGVKD. The CDR3 sequence is CATGSHGGRRVVQYF. The CDR3 region has the DNA TGTGCCACAGGTTCTCACGGGGGTCGTCGTGTCGTGCAGTACTTC.

The chain employs TRBV2 and TRBJ2-1, with 8 bases that match TRBD2. V was pared by 7 bases and J by 9 bases, with 11 bases of the junction left unmatched. In germline, CDR1 is SNHLY, CDR2 FYNNEI. The CDR3 is 14 residues long. The CDR3: CASNQGLAASEQFF. The CDR3, as DNA: TGTGCCAGCAATCAAGGACTAGCCGCGAGTGAGCAGTTCTTC.

The chain combines TRBV21-1 with TRBJ1-4. TRBV21-1 is reported as a pseudogene. CDR3 length equals 17 residues. CDR3 coding DNA: TGTGCCAGCAGCAAAGAGCGGTTAGGGCACGTGAATGAAAAACTGTTTTTT. Protein: CASSKERLGHVNEKLFF.

This clone was recorded once. The chain recombines TRBV19 with TRBJ1-2; no firm D call. V was clipped by 5 bases and J by 0 bases, with 10 bases between them. This CDR3 has 14 amino acids. Per the germline V gene, CDR1 is LNHDA and CDR2 is SQIVND (reference sequence). The CDR3 DNA follows: TGTGCCAGTAGTTTTAACAGTGCTAACTATGGCTACACCTTC. It specifies CASSFNSANYGYTF.

The chain joins TRBV19 to TRBJ1-6; D may be TRBD1 (6 bases). The CDR3 length is 17 residues. Germline V gives CDR1 LNHDA, CDR2 SQIVND (reference sequence). Between the trimmed V and J ends, which lost 6 bases and 0 bases, there was a span of 15 bases. Here the CDR3 DNA reads TGTGCCAGTAGCTCATTACAGGGCAGCTCCTATAATTCACCCCTCCACTTT. This translates into CASSSLQGSSYNSPLHF.

This chain uses TRBV19 with TRBJ2-1, with 10 bases matching TRBD2. Germline V gene sequence: CDR1 LNHDA, CDR2 SQIVND (reference sequence). The CDR3 is made up of 18 amino acids. V trimming: 3 bases; J trimming: 8 bases; junction bases outside the gene matches: 16. The CDR3 nucleotides are TGTGCCAGTAGTATTTCTTCAGGGACTAGCGCGTTCTTAGATGAGCAGTTCTTC. Its protein product is CASSISSGTSAFLDEQFF.

The chain joins TRBV19 to TRBJ2-7; tentative D call: TRBD2 (7 bases). Germline CDR1 LNHDA, CDR2 SQIVND (reference sequence). This CDR3 has 13 residues. Trimming removed 5 bases at V and 6 bases at J, with 14 bases between. CDR3 residues: CASSRGARLEQYF. The CDR3 DNA reads TGTGCCAGTAGTCGGGGGGCGCGTCTCGAGCAGTACTTC.

The chain carries TRBV10-3 and TRBJ2-7, with a tentative D call TRBD1 (6 bases). V was shortened by 5 bases and J by 2 bases, with 16 bases between the two germline ends. The germline CDR1 and CDR2 sequences are ENHRY and SYGVKD. The CDR3 has 15 residues. As DNA, the CDR3 is TGTGCCATCAGTCAGATGGACAGAGGACCCTACGAGCAGTACTTC. As protein: CAISQMDRGPYEQYF.